This T cell receptor beta chain derives from a study of shared clonotypes between healthy human individuals. Study context: Every donor yielded three CD4 naive, three CD4 memory, two CD8 naive and one CD8 memory plate.

The CDR3 has 17 amino acids. Trimming took 7 bases from V and 7 from J; bases not matched to a gene: 17. Germline assignment: CDR1 LNHDA and CDR2 SQIVND (reference sequence). The authors split each subset's genomic DNA evenly across several immunoSEQ plates. The table came from immunoSEQ multiplex PCR; TCRdb's copy has only in-frame clones and leaves some out. This sample has around 700,000 clones; over 65% occur once, and the top ten carry over 1.5%. Turning to this clone: The antigen remains unidentified.

Notes on the study in general: Clonotype sharing among donors was expected to depend on sequencing depth.

Material: memory CD4+ T cells sorted from blood. The subset denotes: CD45RA-negative fraction. The gene calls are TRBV19 and TRBJ1-4; 8 nucleotides align to TRBD1. The sequence was obtained from a woman in her 30s in good health. CDR3 sequence: CASMTRGRGRFGEKLFF. The DNA for the CDR3 is TGTGCCAGTATGACAAGGGGCAGGGGGCGCTTCGGTGAAAAACTGTTTTTT.